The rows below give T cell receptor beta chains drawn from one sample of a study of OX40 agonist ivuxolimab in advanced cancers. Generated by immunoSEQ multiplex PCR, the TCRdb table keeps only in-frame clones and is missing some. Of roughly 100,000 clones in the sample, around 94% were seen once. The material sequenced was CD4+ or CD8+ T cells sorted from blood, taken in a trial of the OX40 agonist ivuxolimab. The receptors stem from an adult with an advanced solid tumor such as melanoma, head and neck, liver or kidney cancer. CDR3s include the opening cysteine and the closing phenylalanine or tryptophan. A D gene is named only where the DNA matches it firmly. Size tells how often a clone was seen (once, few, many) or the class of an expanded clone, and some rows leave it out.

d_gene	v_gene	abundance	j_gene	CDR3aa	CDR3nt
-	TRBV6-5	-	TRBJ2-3	CASSYVRGGRDTQYF	TGTGCCAGCAGTTACGTTCGGGGCGGCAGAGATACGCAGTATTTT
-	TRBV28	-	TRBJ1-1	CASSSGAVNTEAFF	TGTGCCAGCAGTTCAGGGGCGGTTAACACTGAAGCTTTCTTT
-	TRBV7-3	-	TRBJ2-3	CASSLQRADTQYF	TGTGCCAGCAGCTTGCAGAGGGCGGATACGCAGTATTTT
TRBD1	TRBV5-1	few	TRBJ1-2	CASSSTGWDGYTF	TGCGCCAGCAGCTCGACAGGGTGGGATGGCTACACCTTC
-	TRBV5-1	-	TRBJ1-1	CASSLDPANEAFF	TGCGCCAGCAGCTTGGATCCAGCAAATGAAGCTTTCTTT
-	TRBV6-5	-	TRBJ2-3	CASSVKRANTDTQYF	TGTGCCAGCAGCGTAAAGCGGGCAAACACAGATACGCAGTATTTT
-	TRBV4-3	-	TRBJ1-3	CASSQAPRNTIYF	TGCGCCAGCAGCCAAGCCCCACGAAACACCATATATTTT
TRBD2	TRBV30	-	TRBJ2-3	CAWRTAGVGRQYF	TGTGCCTGGAGAACAGCGGGAGTTGGAAGGCAGTATTTT
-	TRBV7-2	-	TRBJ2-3	CASSLIPNTQYF	TGTGCCAGCAGCTTGATCCCTAATACGCAGTATTTT
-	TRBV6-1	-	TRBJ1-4	CASSEQISNEKLFF	TGTGCCAGCAGTGAGCAAATAAGTAATGAAAAACTGTTTTTT
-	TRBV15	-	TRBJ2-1	CATSSVRIYNEQFF	TGTGCCACCAGCTCCGTCCGGATCTACAATGAGCAGTTCTTC
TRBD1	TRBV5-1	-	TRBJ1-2	CASSLAQGGGYTF	TGCGCCAGCAGCTTGGCGCAGGGGGGCGGCTACACCTTC
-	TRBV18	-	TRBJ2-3	CASSPQRNTDTQYF	TGTGCCAGCTCACCGCAGCGGAACACAGATACGCAGTATTTT
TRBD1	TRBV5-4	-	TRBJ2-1	CASSQGQGRNEQFF	TGTGCCAGCAGCCAGGGACAGGGGAGGAATGAGCAGTTCTTC
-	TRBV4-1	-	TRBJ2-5	CASSQVWTQEPETQYF	TGCGCCAGCAGCCAAGTTTGGACCCAAGAGCCAGAGACCCAGTACTTC
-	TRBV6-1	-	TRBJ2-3	CASSDFLRAPDTQYF	TGTGCCAGCAGTGATTTTTTAAGGGCGCCAGATACGCAGTATTTT
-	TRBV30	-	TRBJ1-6	CAWRTGNSYNSPLHF	TGTGCCTGGAGAACAGGGAACTCCTATAATTCACCCCTCCACTTT
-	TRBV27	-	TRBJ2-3	CASSLPQTDTQYF	TGTGCCAGCAGTTTACCCCAGACAGATACGCAGTATTTT